Described below is a single T cell receptor beta chain sequence and its context. Its recognized antigen is unknown. No base quality values were provided; no much bigger clone lies one nucleotide off. Patients with autoimmune disease history or receiving systemic immunosuppression were excluded from the trial. Peripheral blood for TCR sequencing was collected from all dose cohorts at baseline, on cycle 4 day 1, and on cycle 7 day 1. Samples came from an open-label, multicenter, first-in-human phase I dose-escalation trial of ivuxolimab. Adults with locally advanced or metastatic melanoma, renal cell, hepatocellular, or head and neck squamous cell carcinoma were enrolled in the trial. Before TCR sequencing, CD4+ and CD8+ T cells were separately sorted from peripheral blood. Genomic DNA was isolated from the sorted cells so that the TCRbeta CDR3 region could be sequenced. The immunoSEQ Assay was used for sequencing of TCRbeta CDR3 regions. TCRdb's version of the immuneACCESS table is confined to in-frame rearrangements and falls short of the full clone set. An unresolved V gene accounts for under half of the shortfall where checked; the remainder is of unknown origin. This sample has about 75,000 clones in its table, and approximately 81% of those were observed once. In total, the top ten clones hold roughly 15% of the sample.

The data are from a study of OX40 agonist ivuxolimab in advanced cancers. About the full investigation: Ivuxolimab was an agonistic, fully human IgG2 monoclonal antibody directed against OX40 (CD134), a costimulatory receptor. Intravenous ivuxolimab was administered to patients every 2 weeks at six dose levels: 0.01, 0.1, 0.3, 1.5, 3 and 10 mg/kg. Of the approximately 54 dose-escalation patients, hepatocellular carcinoma was present in approximately 20, melanoma in roughly 15, renal cell carcinoma in 9 and head and neck cancer in 9. A male proportion of roughly 80% and a mean age of roughly 55 years, ranging from 23 to 79, were recorded for the dose-escalation cohort. Prior anti-PD-1, anti-PD-L1 or anti-CTLA-4 therapy was permitted, and roughly two fifths of dose-escalation patients had received checkpoint inhibitors. Partial responses were achieved by three dose-escalation patients, of whom one had hepatocellular carcinoma and two had cutaneous melanoma. Peripheral TCRbeta sequencing was intended to test whether TCR sequence diversity was altered and clonal T-cell expansion was caused by ivuxolimab. The monotherapy dose-escalation portion (N ≈ 52 patients) of the phase I ivuxolimab trial is reported in the paper. Paper-wide results and their limitations: The antigen specificity of the clonally expanded peripheral T cells was not determined. Low levels of normalized T-cell clonal expansion were also seen in some patients who did not respond. After ivuxolimab, more expanded clones were found on average in CD8+ T cells than in CD4+ T cells. In partial responders in the 0.1-3.0 mg/kg groups, normalized peripheral clonal expansion was found to be among the lowest, especially among CD8+ T cells. Clonal expansion of both CD4+ and CD8+ blood T cells was observed from baseline to week 6 at doses 0.1 to 3.0 mg/kg.

Including cysteine and phenylalanine, the CDR3 has 17 amino acids. Only the CDR3 portion is preserved as DNA: 51 bases, with reading frame beginning at the first base. V is clipped by 5 bases and J by 4 bases, and the sequence between their germline boundaries is 20 bases long. For CDR1 and CDR2, the germline V gene lists LGHNA and YNFKEQ. This specimen was CD4+ or CD8+ T cells sorted from blood, taken in a trial of the OX40 agonist ivuxolimab. This clonotype was obtained from an adult with an advanced solid tumor such as melanoma, head and neck, liver or kidney cancer. The V gene is TRBV4-2 and the J gene is TRBJ2-2, with a weak D call of TRBD2 (7 bases match). DNA sequence: TGTGCCAGCAGCGTAAGAGGTGCGGGGGCTGGCACCGGGGAGCTGTTTTTT. Its translation is CASSVRGAGAGTGELFF.